This is a list of T cell receptor beta chains from one sample in a study of CD8 T cells in ankylosing spondylitis. TCRdb itself ran the 5' RACE reads through MiXCR, one entry per CDR3 protein. The sample records 750,000 to 850,000 distinct CDR3 sequences, about 12% being singletons. Sequenced input: blood, either unsorted or a sorted T cell fraction (not recorded which). These receptors all come from a male donor with ankylosing spondylitis. The CDR3 runs from the conserved cysteine through the conserved F or W. The D gene is left open where the match is weak. The size field is filled for only some rows; it gives once, few, many or a size class.

v_gene,len,d_gene,j_gene,abundance,CDR3aa,CDR3nt
TRBV4-3,15,TRBD1,TRBJ1-4,few,CASSQGQGMEEKLFF,TGCGCCAGCAGCCAAGGACAGGGGATGGAAGAAAAACTGTTTTTT
TRBV6-1,11,NA,TRBJ2-3,NA,CAARGADTQYF,TGTGCCGCCAGGGGGGCGGATACGCAGTATTTT
TRBV29-1,15,NA,TRBJ2-3,many,CSVRGTSHSGDTQYF,TGCAGCGTTCGGGGGACTTCTCACTCGGGGGATACGCAGTATTTT
TRBV27,13,NA,TRBJ1-1,NA,CTSSLFRDTEAFF,TGTACCAGCAGTTTGTTCCGGGACACTGAAGCTTTCTTT
TRBV29-1,14,NA,TRBJ1-1,many,CSVELRTWGTEAFF,TGCAGCGTTGAACTCAGGACGTGGGGCACTGAAGCTTTCTTT
TRBV18,12,NA,TRBJ2-7,few,CASSPTADEQYF,TGTGCCAGCTCACCAACGGCAGACGAGCAGTACTTC
TRBV7-2,13,NA,TRBJ1-1,few,CASSTRVSPEAFF,TGTGCCAGCAGCACCAGGGTTTCTCCTGAAGCTTTCTTT
TRBV19,11,NA,TRBJ2-1,NA,CASSIGGEQFF,TGTGCCAGTAGTATAGGGGGGGAGCAGTTCTTC
TRBV2,12,TRBD1,TRBJ1-6,few,CASRDRAPPLHF,TGTGCCAGCCGAGACAGGGCGCCACCCCTCCACTTT
TRBV7-2,13,TRBD1,TRBJ1-1,many,CASSYQGATEAFF,TGTGCCAGCAGCTACCAGGGGGCCACTGAAGCTTTCTTT
TRBV7-8,16,NA,TRBJ1-1,NA,CASSLGGARRATEAFF,TGTGCCAGCAGCTTAGGGGGTGCCCGGAGGGCCACTGAAGCTTTCTTT
TRBV18,15,NA,TRBJ2-3,few,CASSPPGTVRHTQYF,TGTGCCAGCTCACCACCAGGAACAGTCAGGCATACGCAGTATTTT
TRBV7-8,16,NA,TRBJ2-7,NA,CASSPREPGRGYEQYF,TGTGCCAGCAGCCCTAGAGAACCTGGCAGGGGTTACGAGCAGTACTTC
TRBV6-2/TRBV6-3,13,NA,TRBJ1-5,NA,CASSYQLGQPQHF,TGTGCCAGCAGTTACCAGTTGGGGCAGCCCCAGCATTTT
TRBV28,15,TRBD2,TRBJ2-7,NA,CASSLPGLELYEQYF,TGTGCCAGCAGTCTGCCGGGACTAGAACTCTACGAGCAGTACTTC